Following are 25 T cell receptor beta chains from one sample sequenced in a study of beta chain features in type 1 diabetes. Broader study findings: Among patients with Type 1 diabetes, TCRB CDR3s were moderately but significantly shorter in every one of the four CD4+ subsets.

The authors reverse transcribed all of the isolated RNA, so sequencing captured expressed TCRB transcripts. Measured with immunoSEQ multiplex PCR; TCRdb has only the in-frame clones, and not every one. The sample includes 500,000 to 850,000 clones, around an eighth of them seen just once. Their antigen targets remain unknown. The specimen was naive CD4+ T cells from blood. These TCRs come from a man aged 18-30 years with type 1 diabetes.

The chain couples TRBV18 to TRBJ1-3; D remains unclear. Germline CDR1 and CDR2: KGHSH and LQKENI. This CDR3 region has 15 residues. Trimming removed 2 bases at V and 0 bases at J, with 8 bases between. CDR3 bases: TGTGCCAGCTCACCAGGGCGCTCCTCTGGAAACACCATATATTTT. Translation gives CASSPGRSSGNTIYF.

This clone was seen a few times. Distinct nucleotide sequences in the sample also encode this CDR3. The chain joins TRBV2 to TRBJ2-1, with TRBD2 matching 16 bases. V was pared by 6 bases and J by 7 bases, with 3 bases of the junction left unmatched. The CDR3 sequence is 15 residues long. CDR1 SNHLY and CDR2 FYNNEI come from the germline V gene. The CDR3 region has the DNA TGTGCCAGCAGCCTGGGACTAGCGGGAGGGAATGAGCAGTTCTTC. Its translation: CASSLGLAGGNEQFF.

This clone was detected only a few times. This chain uses TRBV9 with TRBJ2-4; D not certain. Germline V lookup: CDR1 SGDLS, CDR2 YYNGEE. The V and J ends lost 2 bases and 7 bases respectively, with 13 bases between them. CDR3 length: 14 amino acids. CDR3 loop: CASSVDALKNIQYF. CDR3 DNA sequence: TGTGCCAGCAGCGTCGACGCCCTCAAGAACATTCAGTACTTC.

This clone has a handful of counts. The chain combines TRBV28 with TRBJ2-7; TRBD2 matches at 11 bases. V dropped 6 bases and J dropped 7; count of bases not matched to a gene: 14. The CDR3 runs to 16 residues. Germline loops: CDR1 MDHEN, CDR2 SYDVKM. CDR3 residues: CASRSNSGGARGEQYF. CDR3 coding DNA: TGTGCCAGCAGGTCCAATAGCGGGGGGGCCCGGGGTGAGCAGTACTTC.

This clone showed up just a few times. This chain uses TRBV29-1 with TRBJ2-7; TRBD1 agrees at 7 bases. The CDR3 runs to 13 residues. Germline V gene data show CDR1 as SQVTM and CDR2 as ANQGSEA. Trimming cost V 3 bases and J 2 bases; bases outside gene matches: 4. CDR3 nucleotides: TGCAGCGTTGAGATCGGGACAGCCTACGAGCAGTACTTC. It translates to CSVEIGTAYEQYF.

This chain links TRBV7-9 with TRBJ2-3; TRBD2 aligns across 8 bases. The junction had 2 bases not matched to a gene; V was cut back by 3 bases and J by 0 bases. CDR1 is SEHNR, CDR2 FQNEAQ, per germline (reference sequence). The CDR3 is 15 amino acids. The CDR3 spells CASSFIAGSTDTQYF. CDR3 in DNA: TGTGCCAGCAGCTTTATAGCGGGGAGCACAGATACGCAGTATTTT.

There are a few counts of this clone. V gene TRBV5-1 combines with J gene TRBJ2-7; D gene uncertain. V was shortened by 0 bases and J by 4 bases, with 14 bases between the two germline ends. Germline assignment: CDR1 SGHRS and CDR2 YFSETQ. The CDR3 is 15 amino acids. In nucleotides, the CDR3 is TGCGCCAGCAGCTTGGGCCCCAATCGCCAGTACGAGCAGTACTTC. It yields the protein CASSLGPNRQYEQYF.

Details on this clone: The same CDR3 also results from other DNA sequences found in this sample. The V and J genes are TRBV30 and TRBJ1-2; unclear D gene. With 3 bases removed from V and 5 bases from J, the gap between germline ends came to 25 bases. This CDR3 region has 17 residues. Per the germline V gene, CDR1 is GTSNPN and CDR2 is SVGIG (reference sequence). The CDR3 DNA follows: TGTGCCTGGAGGCAAACATCGGGGAGTGCCTCCAGATATGGCTACACCTTC. Amino acid sequence: CAWRQTSGSASRYGYTF.

The chain couples TRBV9 to TRBJ2-7; possible D gene TRBD1, 5 bases. Germline V gene lookup returns CDR1 SGDLS and CDR2 YYNGEE. The CDR3 totals 15 residues. V lost 0 bases and J lost 8, with 18 bases in between. The CDR3, as DNA: TGTGCCAGCAGCGTAGGAATGGACAAGGTCCTGCAGCAGTACTTC. This translates into CASSVGMDKVLQQYF.

This clone was found a few times. The chain carries TRBV20-1 and TRBJ2-7; D call uncertain. V was shortened by 5 bases and J by 2 bases, with 7 bases between the two germline ends. This CDR3 region has 11 residues. The germline CDR1 and CDR2 sequences are DFQATT and SNEGSKA (reference sequence). CDR3 protein: CSAPKPYEQYF. The CDR3 DNA reads TGCAGTGCTCCCAAGCCCTACGAGCAGTACTTC.

The chain is built from TRBV27 and TRBJ2-5, with 10 nucleotides matching TRBD2. Germline trimming cut 7 bases from V and 5 bases from J; bases unmatched to any gene: 7. The V gene's germline CDR1 is MNHEY and CDR2 SMNVEV (reference sequence). The CDR3 extends over 14 amino acids. The CDR3 DNA follows: TGTGCCAGCACCCAGCGGGGGGGCGGTGAGACCCAGTACTTC. Translated: CASTQRGGGETQYF.

This clone was counted between two and nine times. The chain has TRBV7-9 and TRBJ2-7; the D is unclear. Germline CDR1 reads SEHNR; CDR2 reads FQNEAQ (reference sequence). The CDR3 length is 15 residues. Trimming cost V 1 base and J 0 bases, with 10 bases left between them. The CDR3 DNA follows: TGTGCCAGCAGCTTAGTTACCGGTTTCTCCTACGAGCAGTACTTC. It encodes CASSLVTGFSYEQYF.

This clone has more than one count but fewer than ten. The chain employs TRBV6-4 and TRBJ2-1; 9 positions agree with TRBD2. Unmatched junction bases numbered 16, after V lost 6 bases and J lost 10 bases. This CDR3 contains 16 residues. The germline gives CDR1 MRHNA, CDR2 SNTAGT. The CDR3 DNA is TGTGCCAGCAGACAATACTTCGAAGGACTAGCGACCGAGCAGTTCTTC. This codes for CASRQYFEGLATEQFF.

The rearrangement joins TRBV30 to TRBJ1-3; D gene uncertain. Germline CDR1 is GTSNPN and CDR2 is SVGIG (reference sequence). The CDR3 consists of 15 residues. Trimming took off 4 bases at V and 0 bases at J, with 13 bases between the two ends. This CDR3 reads CAWTVFLSSGNTIYF. The DNA of the CDR3 is TGTGCCTGGACCGTGTTCCTGAGCTCTGGAAACACCATATATTTT.

A few counts support this clone. The CDR3 nucleotides are TGTGCCAGCAGCTTAGGGAGGGAAACTCATGAGAACACTGAAGCTTTCTTT. Translation: CASSLGRETHENTEAFF. The chain joins TRBV7-9 to TRBJ1-1; no clear D. Trimming removed 1 base from V and 1 base from J, with 16 bases in between. CDR3 size: 17 residues. Germline loops: CDR1 SEHNR, CDR2 FQNEAQ (reference sequence).

This clone has more than one count but fewer than ten. The rearrangement uses TRBV7-9 and TRBJ2-3; 11 positions match TRBD1. Germline-derived CDR1 and CDR2 are SEHNR and FQNEAQ (reference sequence). Trimming at V came to 5 bases and at J to 2 bases, leaving 6 bases not matched to a gene. The length of the CDR3 is 16 residues. The CDR3 sequence: CASSARGQGDTDTQYF. The CDR3, as DNA: TGTGCCAGCAGCGCCAGGGGACAGGGGGACACAGATACGCAGTATTTT.

A note on this clone: The sample has other DNA sequences that encode this CDR3 too. This chain links TRBV30 with TRBJ2-7, with unresolved D. The CDR3 extends over 11 amino acids. The germline V and J ends were trimmed by 0 bases and 4 bases, with 4 bases remaining between them. Germline V lookup: CDR1 GTSNPN, CDR2 SVGIG (reference sequence). The CDR3 DNA reads TGTGCCTGGAGTGTTCTGTACGAGCAGTACTTC. Protein product: CAWSVLYEQYF. The entire variable domain, with the rest obtained from reference TRBV30 and TRBJ2-7, is as follows: SQTIHQWPATLVQPVGSPLSLECTVEGTSNPNLYWYRQAAGRGLQLLFYSVGIGQISSEVPQNLSASRPQDRQFILSSKKLLLSDSGFYLCAWSVLYEQYFGPGTRLTVT.

This rearrangement joins TRBV9 to TRBJ2-7; no clear D. This CDR3 has 14 residues. V was trimmed by 6 bases and J by 0 bases, leaving 13 bases between them. The germline V gene has CDR1 SGDLS and CDR2 YYNGEE. The CDR3 loop is CASTPWATSYEQYF. CDR3 bases: TGTGCCAGCACCCCGTGGGCTACCTCCTACGAGCAGTACTTC.

In this sample, this clone turned up a few times. The chain is built from TRBV19 and TRBJ1-1; D is undetermined. The germline V and J ends were trimmed by 5 bases and 1 base, with 11 bases remaining between them. Looked up from germline, CDR1 is LNHDA and CDR2 is SQIVND (reference sequence). The CDR3 spans 14 residues. Here the CDR3 reads CASSLHVSNTEAFF. DNA of the CDR3: TGTGCCAGTAGTCTCCATGTCTCGAACACTGAAGCTTTCTTT. Drawing the rest from reference TRBV19 and TRBJ1-1, the complete variable domain is DGGITQSPKYLFRKEGQNVTLSCEQNLNHDAMYWYRQDPGQGLRLIYYSQIVNDFQKGDIAEGYSVSREKKESFPLTVTSAQKNPTAFYLCASSLHVSNTEAFFGQGTRLTVV.

J is TRBJ2-7 and V is TRBV28; unclear D gene. The CDR3 extends over 12 amino acids. Germline CDR1 reads MDHEN; CDR2 reads SYDVKM. Trimming took off 5 bases at V and 4 bases at J, with 9 bases between the two ends. CDR3 amino acids: CASSGVGYEQYF. The CDR3 nucleotides read TGTGCCAGCAGTGGGGTGGGTTACGAGCAGTACTTC.

The V and J genes are TRBV5-6 and TRBJ2-7; 8 nucleotides align to TRBD1. This CDR3 has 15 residues. With V trimmed by 2 bases and J by 1 base, 5 bases remained unmatched. Per germline, CDR1 SGHDT and CDR2 YYEEEE. The CDR3 nucleotides are TGTGCCAGCAGCTTCGGACAGGGTAGGTCCTACGAGCAGTACTTC. This encodes CASSFGQGRSYEQYF. Drawing the rest from reference TRBV5-6 and TRBJ2-7, the complete variable domain is DAGVTQSPTHLIKTRGQQVTLRCSPKSGHDTVSWYQQALGQGPQFIFQYYEEEERQRGNFPDRFSGHQFPNYSSELNVNALLLGDSALYLCASSFGQGRSYEQYFGPGTRLTVT.

The rearrangement joins TRBV11-2 to TRBJ1-4; D is unclear. The V gene lost 6 bases and the J gene lost 8 bases, with 13 bases spanning the gap. CDR3 length: 13 residues. The germline V gene has CDR1 SGHAT and CDR2 FQNNGV. CDR3 loop: CASRVVVGEKLFF. DNA of the CDR3: TGTGCCAGCAGAGTGGTGGTTGGCGAAAAACTGTTTTTT.

This clone showed up just a few times. V gene TRBV6-1 combines with J gene TRBJ1-2, with TRBD1 as a possible D gene (5 bases). Germline V gene data show CDR1 as MNHNS and CDR2 as SASEGT. The V end lost 3 bases, the J end lost 6 bases, and 11 bases lay between the germline ends. The CDR3 runs to 13 residues. The CDR3 DNA follows: TGTGCCAGCAGTGAGCGCAGGGATAATGGCTACACCTTC. Encoded protein: CASSERRDNGYTF.

This clone was found once. The chain combines TRBV6-5 with TRBJ1-3; D not certain. Germline V gives CDR1 MNHEY, CDR2 SVGAGI. V dropped 8 bases and J dropped 0 bases, with 5 bases sitting between them. CDR3 length: 12 amino acids. This chain's CDR3 is CASGSSGNTIYF. CDR3 sequence (DNA): TGTGCCAGCGGGTCCTCTGGAAACACCATATATTTT.

The rearrangement joins TRBV5-1 to TRBJ2-3, with D possibly TRBD2 on 5 matching bases. Germline V lookup: CDR1 SGHRS, CDR2 YFSETQ. Trimming pared 4 bases from V and 0 bases from J, leaving 9 bases between. This CDR3 has 14 residues. The DNA for the CDR3 is TGCGCCAGCAGCGTGGGAGCGAGCACAGATACGCAGTATTTT. Protein product: CASSVGASTDTQYF.